The rows below give T cell receptor beta chains drawn from one sample of a study of T cells after yellow fever vaccination. TCRdb re-called the 5' RACE reads with MiXCR, one entry per CDR3 protein. The sample includes 300,000 or so distinct CDR3 sequences, roughly 4% seen only once; the top ten take roughly a quarter. Sequencing used PBMCs, obtained 5 days after the yellow fever booster vaccination. Receptors originate from a man aged 18 to 29 who received the YFV17D yellow fever vaccine. CDR3s include the opening cysteine and the closing phenylalanine or tryptophan. D genes are given only for firm matches. The size entry is marked missing in some rows and otherwise reads once, few, many or a size class.

v_gene	j_gene	abundance	d_gene	CDR3aa	CDR3nt
TRBV6-5	TRBJ2-7	few	.	CASSYMGQGVEQYF	TGTGCCAGCAGTTACATGGGACAAGGGGTAGAGCAGTACTTC
TRBV12-3/TRBV12-4	TRBJ1-1	many	.	CASSRLGRYTEAFF	TGTGCCAGCAGCAGACTCGGGAGGTACACTGAAGCTTTCTTT
TRBV11-1	TRBJ1-1	.	.	CASSRATEAFF	TGTGCCAGCAGCCGGGCCACGGAAGCTTTCTTT
TRBV11-2	TRBJ2-5	many	.	CASRVATQETQYF	TGTGCCAGCAGAGTGGCGACCCAAGAGACCCAGTACTTC
TRBV6-5	TRBJ1-1	few	.	CATKQGITEAFF	TGTGCCACGAAACAGGGTATCACTGAAGCTTTCTTT
TRBV5-4	TRBJ1-1	few	.	CASSAAGGAGTEAFF	TGTGCCAGCAGCGCCGCCGGGGGGGCAGGCACTGAAGCTTTCTTT
TRBV9	TRBJ2-1	.	TRBD2	CASSQAGGPDEQFF	TGTGCCAGCAGCCAAGCGGGGGGGCCGGATGAGCAGTTCTTC
TRBV20-1	TRBJ2-4	few	TRBD2	CSARTSGGKNIQYF	TGCAGTGCTAGGACTAGCGGGGGGAAAAACATTCAGTACTTC
TRBV20-1	TRBJ1-4	.	TRBD1	CSARVNRGRTNEKLFF	TGCAGTGCTAGAGTTAACAGGGGGAGGACTAATGAAAAACTGTTTTTT
TRBV10-3	TRBJ2-7	few	.	CAISDRADDEQYF	TGTGCCATCAGTGATCGGGCTGACGACGAGCAGTACTTC
TRBV12-3/TRBV12-4	TRBJ1-4	many	TRBD1	CASNGQGGNEKLFF	TGTGCCAGCAACGGACAGGGCGGTAATGAAAAACTGTTTTTT
TRBV12-3/TRBV12-4	TRBJ2-1	few	.	CASSSPEDSGRGRFYNEQFF	TGTGCCAGCAGTTCCCCTGAAGATAGCGGCCGGGGGCGCTTCTACAATGAGCAGTTCTTC
TRBV6-6	TRBJ2-1	few	TRBD2	CASTGGSGGDIEQFF	TGTGCCAGCACCGGGGGGAGCGGGGGGGACATTGAGCAGTTCTTC
TRBV10-3	TRBJ2-3	many	TRBD1	CAISIWTGDTQYF	TGTGCCATCAGTATATGGACAGGGGATACGCAGTATTTT
TRBV3-1	TRBJ2-5	many	TRBD2	CASSQDPAGQETQYF	TGTGCCAGCAGCCAAGACCCAGCGGGGCAAGAGACCCAGTACTTC
TRBV5-1	TRBJ1-1	many	.	CASSLDPTGNTEAFF	TGCGCCAGCAGCTTGGACCCGACAGGGAACACTGAAGCTTTCTTT
TRBV4-3	TRBJ2-3	.	.	CASSPNGDTQYF	TGCGCCAGCAGCCCTAACGGGGATACGCAGTATTTT
TRBV28	TRBJ1-4	few	.	CASSSSGGLDEKLFF	TGTGCCAGCAGTTCCTCTGGGGGGCTGGATGAAAAACTGTTTTTT
TRBV5-6	TRBJ2-5	.	TRBD2	CASSSLVLAGGQETQYF	TGTGCCAGCAGCTCTTTGGTACTAGCGGGGGGTCAAGAGACCCAGTACTTC
TRBV24-1	TRBJ2-1	few	TRBD2	CATSDLLTSGGDNEQFF	TGTGCCACCAGTGATTTGCTGACTAGCGGGGGGGACAATGAGCAGTTCTTC
TRBV27	TRBJ2-7	few	.	CASSLVRGTVEQYF	TGTGCCAGCAGTTTGGTCAGGGGAACGGTCGAGCAGTACTTC
TRBV20-1	TRBJ2-7	few	.	CSARYPLSYEQYF	TGCAGTGCTAGATACCCCCTCTCCTACGAGCAGTACTTC
TRBV5-1	TRBJ1-3	.	TRBD1	CASSRNRGTGNTIYF	TGCGCCAGCAGCCGGAACAGGGGAACAGGAAACACCATATATTTT
TRBV5-1	TRBJ1-6	few	.	CASSLAGVGNSPLHF	TGCGCCAGCAGCTTGGCTGGCGTGGGGAATTCACCCCTCCACTTT
TRBV5-6	TRBJ2-1	many	.	CASSFLGQYNEQFF	TGTGCCAGCAGTTTCCTCGGGCAGTACAATGAGCAGTTCTTC
TRBV24-1	TRBJ2-3	many	.	CATSDQRGDTQYF	TGTGCCACCAGTGACCAGCGTGGAGATACGCAGTATTTT
TRBV6-1	TRBJ2-5	few	.	CASTPWQGQETQYF	TGTGCCAGCACCCCATGGCAGGGCCAAGAGACCCAGTACTTC
TRBV5-1	TRBJ1-1	many	.	CASSPGLIGEAFF	TGCGCCAGCAGCCCCGGGTTAATCGGTGAAGCTTTCTTT
TRBV2	TRBJ1-2	.	TRBD1	CASRPTGRTGYTF	TGTGCCAGCAGACCGACAGGGCGGACCGGCTACACCTTC
TRBV20-1	TRBJ2-3	few	TRBD1	CSARDPGQGEDTQYF	TGCAGTGCTAGAGACCCGGGACAGGGTGAAGATACGCAGTATTTT
TRBV7-2	TRBJ1-1	.	.	CASTQWGVTEAFF	TGTGCCAGCACCCAGTGGGGGGTCACTGAAGCTTTCTTT
TRBV18	TRBJ1-1	few	.	CASSPIHGTEAFF	TGTGCCAGCTCACCAATTCACGGGACTGAAGCTTTCTTT
TRBV12-3/TRBV12-4	TRBJ1-6	.	.	CASSLTLGGFLHF	TGTGCCAGCAGTTTAACACTTGGGGGTTTCCTCCACTTT
TRBV7-9	TRBJ1-5	.	.	CASSLGGGGYSNQPQHF	TGTGCCAGCAGCTTAGGAGGGGGGGGTTATAGCAATCAGCCCCAGCATTTT
TRBV5-6	TRBJ2-2	few	.	CARGDHPVGELFF	TGTGCCCGAGGGGACCACCCCGTCGGGGAGCTGTTTTTT
TRBV6-5	TRBJ1-2	few	TRBD1	CASSPRTGPGGYTF	TGTGCCAGCAGTCCGAGGACAGGCCCGGGGGGCTACACCTTC
TRBV2	TRBJ2-2	many	.	CASSERSYTGELFF	TGTGCCAGCAGTGAAAGATCTTACACCGGGGAGCTGTTTTTT
TRBV5-1	TRBJ2-3	many	.	CASSLKSGTDTQYF	TGCGCCAGCAGCTTGAAGAGCGGCACAGATACGCAGTATTTT
TRBV20-1	TRBJ1-5	.	.	CSAREVGSGQPQHF	TGCAGTGCTAGAGAGGTGGGTTCGGGGCAGCCCCAGCATTTT
TRBV27	TRBJ1-6	few	.	CASSFQGQGSPLHF	TGTGCCAGCAGTTTCCAGGGGCAGGGATCACCCCTCCACTTT
TRBV28	TRBJ2-6	many	TRBD2	CASSLYRGGSGANVLTF	TGTGCCAGCAGTTTATACCGGGGGGGCTCTGGGGCCAACGTCCTGACTTTC
TRBV4-1	TRBJ2-6	.	.	CASSQEGIGANVLTF	TGCGCCAGCAGCCAAGAGGGAATTGGGGCCAACGTCCTGACTTTC
TRBV5-1	TRBJ2-2	.	TRBD1	CASSPRDRGNPGELFF	TGCGCCAGCAGCCCCCGGGACAGGGGGAATCCCGGGGAGCTGTTTTTT
TRBV6-5	TRBJ2-1	many	.	CASMRGSYNEQFF	TGTGCCAGCATGCGGGGCTCCTACAATGAGCAGTTCTTC
TRBV6-2/TRBV6-3	TRBJ2-1	many	TRBD2	CASSYEAGERHGEQFF	TGTGCCAGCAGTTATGAGGCGGGGGAACGCCATGGAGAGCAGTTCTTC
TRBV4-1	TRBJ1-6	many	.	CASSQMGRGELGSPLHF	TGCGCCAGCAGCCAGATGGGACGGGGGGAATTGGGTTCACCCCTCCACTTT
TRBV29-1	TRBJ1-2	.	.	CSVHSEGYGYTF	TGCAGCGTTCACAGCGAGGGTTATGGCTACACCTTC
TRBV4-3	TRBJ2-5	many	TRBD1	CASSPTGGGETQYF	TGCGCCAGCAGCCCAACAGGGGGCGGGGAGACCCAGTACTTC